This T cell receptor (beta chain) is drawn from a study of OX40 agonist ivuxolimab in advanced cancers. Individuals having autoimmune disease history or systemic immunosuppression were not enrolled. Study conclusions and caveats: At 0.1 to 3.0 mg/kg, CD4+ and CD8+ blood T cells expanded clonally by week 6. Relative to CD4+, CD8+ T cells held more expanded clones on average.

TCRdb keeps only in-frame clones here, not all; method: immunoSEQ multiplex PCR. The top ten hold 17% of the sample, which has tens of thousands of clones, 85% seen once. V was pared by 3 bases and J by 0 bases, with 8 bases between. Per the germline V gene, CDR1 is SGHVS and CDR2 is FNYEAQ. The length of the CDR3 is 14 residues. A word on this clone: Antigen specificity is unknown.

The starting material was CD4+ or CD8+ T cells sorted from blood, obtained in a trial of the OX40 agonist ivuxolimab. The V gene is TRBV7-6, the J gene TRBJ1-1; no clear D. This TCR was recovered from an adult with an advanced solid tumor such as melanoma, head and neck, liver or kidney cancer. CDR3 in DNA: TGTGCCAGCAGCTTGGGGTTTGTGAACACTGAAGCTTTCTTT. It yields the protein CASSLGFVNTEAFF.